Below are 31 T cell receptor beta chains sequenced from a single sample in a study of T cells in Graves' hyperthyroidism and ophthalmopathy. Amplified regions were TCR beta CDR3 sequences from RNA transcripts. A first-round RT-PCR of the TCR CDR3 used the HTBI primer set. TCRdb re-called the multiplex PCR reads through MiXCR, storing one row per CDR3 protein. Of more than 500,000 distinct CDR3 sequences in the sample, around 15% are singletons; the top ten hold about 14%. The sample taken for sequencing was blood. The receptors shown here come from a woman aged 40 to 50 with Graves' hyperthyroidism.

This clonotype was found many times. This chain joins TRBV30 and TRBJ1-1; tentative D call: TRBD1 (5 bases). CDR3 length: 15 amino acids. Germline-derived CDR1 and CDR2 are GTSNPN and SVGIG (reference sequence). The V end was cut by 3 bases, the J end by 0 bases, with 14 bases between. The CDR3 is CAWSPPGSLNTEAFF. The CDR3 bases are TGTGCCTGGAGCCCCCCAGGGTCCTTGAACACTGAAGCTTTCTTT.

This chain links TRBV10-3 with TRBJ1-2, with TRBD1 matching 12 bases. The germline gives CDR1 ENHRY, CDR2 SYGVKD. The CDR3 runs to 15 residues. The ends lost 6 bases at V and 1 base at J; junction bases unmatched: 3. The CDR3 region has the DNA TGTGCCATCAGCGGGACAGGGGGCATTAACTATGGCTACACCTTC. As protein: CAISGTGGINYGYTF.

This clonotype occurred many times. The chain uses TRBV6-1 and TRBJ2-1, with D maybe TRBD1 (6 bases). The length of the CDR3 is 15 residues. Trimming stripped 4 bases from V and 0 bases from J, with 10 bases between. CDR1 is MNHNS and CDR2 is SASEGT in the germline V gene. The CDR3: CASSGTAFSYNEQFF. CDR3 coding DNA: TGTGCCAGCAGTGGGACAGCCTTCTCCTACAATGAGCAGTTCTTC.

CDR3 in DNA: TGTGCCAGCAGTTTAGACAGGGGGCTCTTGGAGACCCAGTACTTC. Protein: CASSLDRGLLETQYF. The chain links TRBV12-3 or TRBV12-4 to TRBJ2-5, with 9 bases matching TRBD1. This CDR3 region has 15 residues. The ends lost 1 base at V and 5 bases at J; junction bases unmatched: 5.

This clonotype was counted at least ten times. The chain carries TRBV24-1 and TRBJ2-1, with a weak D call TRBD2 (6 bases). The V and J ends lost 3 bases and 2 bases respectively, with 13 bases between them. The CDR3 is made up of 16 amino acids. CDR1 KGHDR and CDR2 SFDVKD come from the germline V gene. The CDR3 spells CATSDPRGGTYNEQFF. The CDR3 DNA reads TGTGCCACCAGTGATCCCCGGGGAGGAACCTACAATGAGCAGTTCTTC.

This clonotype was seen repeatedly, ten times or more. This chain links TRBV7-8 with TRBJ2-7, with D possibly matching TRBD2 (5 bases). Trimming removed 7 bases from V and 3 bases from J, with 19 bases in between. CDR1 and CDR2 from the germline V gene are SGHVS and FQNEAQ. The length of the CDR3 is 15 residues. CDR3 DNA sequence: TGTGCCAGCACCAAGGCCCCGGGATCCTACTACGAGCAGTACTTC. Translating it yields CASTKAPGSYYEQYF.

The rearrangement links TRBV4-2 to TRBJ1-4; a weak D match, TRBD1 (5 bases). In germline, CDR1 is LGHNA, CDR2 YNFKEQ. This CDR3 contains 15 residues. V shed 5 bases and J shed 4 bases, with 14 bases lying between them. CDR3: CASSNPGPGNEKLFF. In DNA form, the CDR3 reads TGTGCCAGCAGCAACCCGGGGCCGGGTAATGAAAAACTGTTTTTT.

This clonotype was counted many times. The gene calls are TRBV12-3 or TRBV12-4 and TRBJ1-6, with D hard to call. Trimming left V 4 bases short and J 5 bases short, with 6 bases between. The CDR3 consists of 13 residues. The CDR3 DNA follows: TGTGCCAGCAGTTCTACGAATAATTCACCCCTCCACTTT. Residues: CASSSTNNSPLHF.

This clonotype was recorded many times. The chain couples TRBV19 to TRBJ1-1, with D uncertain. With 1 base removed from V and 0 bases from J, the gap between germline ends came to 12 bases. Germline V CDR1 and CDR2: LNHDA, SQIVND (reference sequence). There are 16 residues in the CDR3. CDR3 amino acids: CASSIAIESMNTEAFF. The CDR3 DNA reads TGTGCCAGTAGTATAGCTATCGAATCCATGAACACTGAAGCTTTCTTT.

The sample holds many counts of this clonotype. The CDR3, as DNA: TGCAGTGCAAATGGACAGGGGTATTCACCCCTCCACTTT. It translates to CSANGQGYSPLHF. The rearrangement uses TRBV20-1 and TRBJ1-6; 9 bases agree with TRBD1. CDR3 length equals 13 residues. Germline V CDR1 and CDR2: DFQATT, SNEGSKA (reference sequence). J lost 8 bases, V lost 6 bases, and 5 bases had no gene match.

The chain employs TRBV20-1 and TRBJ2-2; D call uncertain. V was clipped by 5 bases and J by 10 bases, with 11 bases between them. CDR1 and CDR2 from the germline V gene are DFQATT and SNEGSKA (reference sequence). The CDR3 sequence is 11 residues long. In DNA, the CDR3 is TGCAGTGCTCCCGACTCAGAGGAGCTGTTTTTT. Translation: CSAPDSEELFF.

This clonotype was seen only a few times. V usage is TRBV4-1 and J usage is TRBJ1-1, with 7 bases matching TRBD1. V shed 3 bases, J shed 10 bases, and the junction held 11 bases outside the gene matches. Looked up from germline, CDR1 is MGHRA and CDR2 is YSYEKL. This CDR3 contains 14 residues. The DNA of the CDR3 is TGCGCCAGCAGCCAGGTAACAGGGGCCACCGGAGCTTTCTTT. It yields the protein CASSQVTGATGAFF.

Many counts were recorded for this clonotype. The chain carries TRBV30 and TRBJ1-4; TRBD1 matches 7 bases. V was pared by 0 bases and J by 7 bases, with 11 bases of the junction left unmatched. This CDR3 has 16 amino acids. Germline CDR1 reads GTSNPN; CDR2 reads SVGIG (reference sequence). The chain's CDR3 is CAWSVGGGTGVEKLFF. The CDR3 DNA reads TGTGCCTGGAGTGTAGGAGGAGGCACAGGGGTTGAAAAACTGTTTTTT.

This clonotype showed up many times. The DNA for the CDR3 is TGTGCCAGCAGTCTCGCCACGTCGGCGGGAGGGCCGAACATGGAGCAGTTCTTC. The encoded protein is CASSLATSAGGPNMEQFF. The chain joins TRBV28 to TRBJ2-1, with TRBD2 matching over 9 bases. J lost 10 bases, V lost 5 bases, and 21 bases had no gene match. Germline CDR1 and CDR2: MDHEN and SYDVKM. The CDR3 loop spans 18 amino acids.

This clonotype was picked up many times. The V call is TRBV28, the J call TRBJ2-7; the D is unclear. The germline V gene has CDR1 MDHEN and CDR2 SYDVKM. The CDR3 runs 14 residues. V lost 3 bases to trimming and J lost 0 bases, with 9 bases between them. The CDR3 spells CASSFRENSYEQYF. The CDR3 bases are TGTGCCAGCAGTTTTCGAGAGAACTCCTACGAGCAGTACTTC.

This clonotype was detected ten times or more. J is TRBJ2-4 and V is TRBV2; TRBD2 matches 10 bases. J lost 5 bases, V lost 7 bases, and 8 bases had no gene match. The CDR3 contains 15 residues. Looked up from germline, CDR1 is SNHLY and CDR2 is FYNNEI. In DNA form, the CDR3 reads TGTGCCAGCAAGGGGGGGACTAGCGCCGAAAACATTCAGTACTTC. Protein sequence: CASKGGTSAENIQYF. Complete variable domain (other parts from reference TRBV2 and TRBJ2-4): EPEVTQTPSHQVTQMGQEVILRCVPISNHLYFYWYRQILGQKVEFLVSFYNNEISEKSEIFDDQFSVERPDGSNFTLKIRSTKLEDSAMYFCASKGGTSAENIQYFGAGTRLSVL.

This clonotype was recorded many times. The chain is built from TRBV7-9 and TRBJ2-3; 12 nucleotides match TRBD2. Germline CDR1 is SEHNR and CDR2 is FQNEAQ (reference sequence). The CDR3 totals 15 residues. V lost 8 bases and J lost 9; bases outside the gene matches: 12. The CDR3 DNA reads TGTGCCAGCTTAGCCCTAGCGGGAGGGCCAGGGACGCAGTATTTT. As protein: CASLALAGGPGTQYF. Variable domain in full (rest from reference TRBV7-9 and TRBJ2-3): DTGVSQNPRHKITKRGQNVTFRCDPISEHNRLYWYRQTLGQGPEFLTYFQNEAQLEKSRLLSDRFSAERPKGSFSTLEIQRTEQGDSAMYLCASLALAGGPGTQYFGPGTRLTVL.

This clonotype has at least ten counts. J is TRBJ2-7 and V is TRBV27, with D tentatively TRBD1 (5 bases). Trimming removed 5 bases from V and 5 bases from J, with 19 bases in between. The length of the CDR3 is 15 residues. CDR1 MNHEY and CDR2 SMNVEV come from the germline V gene (reference sequence). CDR3 loop: CASSPGQAVVNEQYF. The DNA for the CDR3 is TGTGCCAGCAGTCCCGGACAAGCCGTTGTCAACGAGCAGTACTTC.

This clonotype has ten or more counts. This chain uses TRBV12-3 or TRBV12-4 with TRBJ2-5; D gene uncertain. This CDR3 is 14 amino acids long. The V end was cut by 5 bases, the J end by 5 bases, with 15 bases between. CDR3 coding DNA: TGTGCCAGCAGTCCCTCCTATGGTGGGGAGACCCAGTACTTC. Its protein is CASSPSYGGETQYF.

This clonotype has ten or more counts. The chain combines TRBV12-3 or TRBV12-4 with TRBJ1-2, with TRBD1 matching over 7 bases. The trim removed 5 bases at V and 2 bases at J, leaving 8 bases unmatched. This CDR3 has 15 residues. The CDR3 spells CASSQGVRLNYGYTF. The CDR3 DNA follows: TGTGCCAGCAGTCAGGGGGTCAGGTTAAACTATGGCTACACCTTC.

The chain recombines TRBV29-1 with TRBJ2-6; perhaps TRBD1 as D (6 bases). This CDR3 has 12 amino acids. With 6 bases removed from V and 3 bases from J, the gap between germline ends came to 6 bases. The V gene's germline CDR1 is SQVTM and CDR2 ANQGSEA. The CDR3 protein is CSVGGGANVLTF. The CDR3, as DNA: TGCAGCGTAGGGGGTGGGGCCAACGTCCTGACTTTC.

The chain employs TRBV7-9 and TRBJ1-6; no firm D call. The germline gives CDR1 SEHNR, CDR2 FQNEAQ (reference sequence). The CDR3 sequence is 16 residues long. V lost 7 bases, J lost 0 bases, and 13 bases lay in between. The CDR3 region is CASTSVGSSYNSPLHF. The DNA for the CDR3 is TGTGCCAGCACCTCGGTGGGAAGCTCCTATAATTCACCCCTCCACTTT. Full variable domain (rest looked up from reference TRBV7-9 and TRBJ1-6): DTGVSQNPRHKITKRGQNVTFRCDPISEHNRLYWYRQTLGQGPEFLTYFQNEAQLEKSRLLSDRFSAERPKGSFSTLEIQRTEQGDSAMYLCASTSVGSSYNSPLHFGNGTRLTVT.

Many counts were recorded for this clonotype. The rearrangement links TRBV20-1 to TRBJ2-3; 13 nucleotides align to TRBD2. Per germline, CDR1 DFQATT and CDR2 SNEGSKA (reference sequence). There are 14 residues in the CDR3. V shed 3 bases and J 6 bases; nucleotides not matched to a gene: 3. The CDR3 is CSASTSGRADTQYF. Here the CDR3 DNA reads TGCAGTGCTAGCACTAGCGGGAGGGCCGATACGCAGTATTTT.

This clonotype has a count of ten or more. V and J are TRBV3-1 and TRBJ2-7, with D maybe TRBD2 (6 bases). The CDR3 runs to 15 residues. Trimming removed 1 base at V and 3 bases at J, with 13 bases between. Germline CDR1 is LGHDT and CDR2 is YNNKEL (reference sequence). In DNA form, the CDR3 reads TGTGCCAGCAGCCAAGGAGTGGGGGGTTACTACGAGCAGTACTTC. This encodes CASSQGVGGYYEQYF.

This clonotype occurred a few times. CDR3 in amino acids: CASSLLFGSVDTGELFF. The CDR3 DNA reads as TGTGCCAGCAGTTTATTGTTCGGGAGTGTCGACACCGGGGAGCTGTTTTTT. V is TRBV27 and J is TRBJ2-2, with a weak D call TRBD2 (6 bases). The V end lost 1 base, the J end lost 3 bases, and 15 bases lay between the germline ends. CDR3 length: 17 residues. Germline V CDR1 and CDR2: MNHEY, SMNVEV (reference sequence).

The CDR3 DNA follows: TGTGCCTGGAGTGTTGATAGGGGGCTCTCACCCCTCCACTTT. Encoded protein: CAWSVDRGLSPLHF. This sequence joins TRBV30 and TRBJ1-6, with 7 bases identical to TRBD1. The V gene end was trimmed by 0 bases and the J gene end by 10 bases; junction bases not matched to a gene: 6. The germline V gene has CDR1 GTSNPN and CDR2 SVGIG (reference sequence). There are 14 residues in the CDR3.

V is TRBV2 and J is TRBJ2-6; the match to TRBD1 covers 10 bases. The CDR3 runs 16 residues. The germline V gene encodes CDR1 SNHLY and CDR2 FYNNEI. Trimming at V came to 8 bases and at J to 0 bases, leaving 4 bases not matched to a gene. The CDR3 sequence is CASGGQGFSGANVLTF. The CDR3 region has the DNA TGTGCCAGCGGGGGACAGGGGTTCTCTGGGGCCAACGTCCTGACTTTC.

This clonotype occurred many times. The CDR3 DNA reads TGTGCCACCAGTGCCAGTTTCGGACAGGGGACGGCAGATACGCAGTATTTT. Amino acids: CATSASFGQGTADTQYF. This chain connects TRBV24-1 to TRBJ2-3; 9 bases match TRBD1. CDR3 length: 17 amino acids. V lost 5 bases, J lost 4 bases, and 12 bases stayed unmatched. CDR1 is KGHDR and CDR2 is SFDVKD in the germline V gene.

There are many counts of this clonotype. This rearrangement joins TRBV6-1 to TRBJ2-7; D is ambiguous. The germline CDR1 and CDR2 sequences are MNHNS and SASEGT. CDR3 size: 12 residues. Trimming removed 2 bases from V and 6 bases from J, with 8 bases in between. The CDR3 loop reads CASSEWSFEQYF. CDR3 nucleotides: TGTGCCAGCAGTGAATGGAGTTTCGAGCAGTACTTC.

This clonotype occurred many times. The chain has TRBV6-2 or TRBV6-3 and TRBJ1-2; 9 nucleotides match TRBD1. Per the germline V gene, CDR1 is MNHEY and CDR2 is SVGEGT. With 5 bases clipped from V and 4 bases from J, the junction kept 11 bases outside the gene matches. This CDR3 region has 16 residues. CDR3 region: CASSRSAGQGGYGYTF. The CDR3 DNA reads TGTGCCAGCAGTCGATCAGCGGGACAGGGCGGCTATGGCTACACCTTC.

Details on this clonotype: The conserved closing phenylalanine or tryptophan is absent in this CDR3, likely reflecting a read error. The V and J genes are TRBV11-2 and TRBJ2-7, with D tentatively TRBD2 (5 bases). The CDR3 has 17 amino acids. Looked up from germline, CDR1 is SGHAT and CDR2 is FQNNGV. CDR3 loop: CASSFFPRTGRSYEQYL. In DNA form, the CDR3 reads TGTGCCAGTAGCTTTTTTCCTAGGACTGGTAGGTCCTACGAGCAGTACTTA.